The 13 T cell receptor beta chains listed next were all sequenced from one sample in a study of T cell responses to AZD1222 COVID-19 vaccine. The assay was immunoSEQ multiplex PCR, and TCRdb's table has in-frame clones only and misses some. The sample lists roughly 130,000 clones, 91% occurring once. Sequenced here: peripheral blood, sampled on day 0 of AZD1222 vaccination. The receptors were gathered from an adult in good health.

This chain joins TRBV2 and TRBJ2-5; maybe TRBD2 (5 bases). V was cut by 4 bases and J by 5 bases, with 11 bases left in between. Germline V gives CDR1 SNHLY, CDR2 FYNNEI. CDR3 size: 13 residues. Here the CDR3 DNA reads TGTGCCAGCAGTGGGGTAGCGTTGGAGACCCAGTACTTC. It encodes CASSGVALETQYF.

The J gene is TRBJ1-6, the V gene TRBV5-1, with no clear D. V shed 6 bases and J shed 0 bases, with 4 bases lying between them. The CDR3 extends over 13 amino acids. Germline lookup yields CDR1 SGHRS and CDR2 YFSETQ. CDR3 residues: CASTNSYNSPLHF. The CDR3 DNA sequence: TGCGCCAGCACTAACTCCTATAATTCACCCCTCCACTTT. The complete variable domain, with remaining parts taken from reference TRBV5-1 and TRBJ1-6, reads KAGVTQTPRYLIKTRGQQVTLSCSPISGHRSVSWYQQTPGQGLQFLFEYFSETQRNKGNFPGRFSGRQFSNSRSEMNVSTLELGDSALYLCASTNSYNSPLHFGNGTRLTVT.

Of note for this clone: This same CDR3 is encoded by further DNA sequences in the sample. The J gene is TRBJ2-3, the V gene TRBV20-1; no firm D call. Germline loops: CDR1 DFQATT, CDR2 SNEGSKA (reference sequence). V was trimmed by 3 bases and J by 6 bases, leaving 4 bases between them. The CDR3 length is 10 residues. The CDR3 spells CSASQDTQYF. The CDR3 nucleotides read TGCAGTGCTAGTCAGGATACGCAGTATTTT.

There are a few counts of this clone. V and J are TRBV4-1 and TRBJ1-1; TRBD1 is a possible D gene (5 bases). The CDR3 totals 18 residues. V lost 4 bases and J lost 0, with 21 bases in between. The V gene's germline CDR1 is MGHRA and CDR2 YSYEKL. The CDR3 here is CASSPPWGGGWMNTEAFF. In nucleotides, the CDR3 is TGCGCCAGCAGCCCCCCATGGGGCGGGGGTTGGATGAACACTGAAGCTTTCTTT.

V gene TRBV5-1 combines with J gene TRBJ1-6; a weak D match, TRBD1 (6 bases). Germline V gene sequence: CDR1 SGHRS, CDR2 YFSETQ. CDR3 length equals 14 residues. Trimming removed 2 bases at V and 7 bases at J, with 10 bases between. DNA of the CDR3: TGCGCCAGCAGCTTAGACAGGCCAAATTCACCCCTCCACTTT. Its translation is CASSLDRPNSPLHF.

V is TRBV4-3 and J is TRBJ2-7; the D call may be TRBD1 or TRBD2 (5 bases each). Germline V gene sequence: CDR1 LGHNA, CDR2 YSLEER. V lost 0 bases and J lost 2, with 11 bases in between. The CDR3 has 15 amino acids. The CDR3 nucleotides read TGCGCCAGCAGCCAAGATCGGCAGGGAGCCTACGAGCAGTACTTC. Its translation: CASSQDRQGAYEQYF.

The chain joins TRBV28 to TRBJ1-6; 7 bases fit TRBD1. Per germline, CDR1 MDHEN and CDR2 SYDVKM. CDR3 length: 14 amino acids. The J segment lost 7 bases and the V segment lost 7 bases, leaving 7 bases of the junction unmatched. The CDR3 region is CASTGDRTNSPLHF. In DNA form, the CDR3 reads TGTGCCAGCACCGGGGACAGAACAAATTCACCCCTCCACTTT.

This sequence joins TRBV6-5 and TRBJ1-1, with D perhaps TRBD1 (5 bases). Trimming removed 7 bases from V and 8 bases from J, with 14 bases in between. The CDR3 runs to 12 residues. Per the germline V gene, CDR1 is MNHEY and CDR2 is SVGAGI. CDR3 in amino acids: CASILGGGEAFF. The CDR3 nucleotides read TGTGCCAGCATCCTTGGGGGAGGGGAAGCTTTCTTT.

The V call is TRBV5-5, the J call TRBJ1-1, with 7 bases fitting TRBD1. Germline loops: CDR1 SGHKS, CDR2 YYEKEE (reference sequence). The CDR3 sequence is 13 residues long. Trimming removed 1 base from V and 4 bases from J; junction bases left unmatched: 1. The CDR3 sequence is CASSLSGGTEAFF. CDR3 in DNA: TGTGCCAGCAGCTTGTCAGGGGGCACTGAAGCTTTCTTT.

This chain connects TRBV6-5 to TRBJ1-2, with no clear D. V was pared by 5 bases and J by 1 base, with 11 bases between. The CDR3 totals 14 residues. In germline, CDR1 is MNHEY, CDR2 SVGAGI. The CDR3, as DNA: TGTGCCAGCAGTCGAGGACCCGATAACTATGGCTACACCTTC. It is translated as CASSRGPDNYGYTF.

V is TRBV5-1 and J is TRBJ2-3; D is perhaps TRBD1 or TRBD2 (5 bases each). The CDR3 has 14 amino acids. V lost 4 bases and J lost 6, with 15 bases in between. Germline loops: CDR1 SGHRS, CDR2 YFSETQ. The CDR3 region is CASSRDPSLDTQYF. CDR3 nucleotide sequence: TGCGCCAGCAGCCGGGACCCAAGCCTGGATACGCAGTATTTT.

This chain joins TRBV12-5 and TRBJ2-7; 8 bases are shared with TRBD2. V lost 1 base to trimming and J lost 5 bases; unmatched junction nucleotides: 1. The CDR3 is 13 amino acids. Germline-derived CDR1 and CDR2 are LGHNT and FRNRAP. The CDR3 sequence: CASGLGAGDEQYF. In DNA, the CDR3 is TGTGCTAGTGGTTTGGGAGCGGGAGACGAGCAGTACTTC.

This clone was counted once. V usage is TRBV5-4 and J usage is TRBJ2-7; 7 bases map to TRBD1. Germline V gives CDR1 SGHNT, CDR2 YYREEE (reference sequence). The CDR3 totals 14 residues. The V gene end was trimmed by 5 bases and the J gene end by 3 bases; junction bases not matched to a gene: 8. DNA for the CDR3: TGTGCCAGCAGTCCCGGGACAGAGATCTACGAGCAGTACTTC. Translating it yields CASSPGTEIYEQYF.